The clone carrying this TCR beta chain was seen once. Antigen specificity is unknown. Excluded were patients having autoimmune disease history or systemic immunosuppression. Cycle 7 day 1, cycle 4 day 1, and baseline were the timepoints at which blood was sampled. The record originates from a study of OX40 agonist ivuxolimab in advanced cancers. Study-wide results and limits: Partial responders receiving 0.1-3.0 mg/kg showed among the lowest clonal expansion. Averaging showed that CD8+ T cells had more expanded clones than CD4+ did.

CDR1 ENHRY and CDR2 SYGVKD come from the germline V gene. Trimming removed 3 bases from V and 2 bases from J; junction bases left unmatched: 7. This CDR3 has 16 amino acids. The assay was immunoSEQ multiplex PCR, and TCRdb's table has in-frame clones only and misses some. The sample lists 25,000 to 30,000 clones, about nine tenths seen once, with 24% in the top ten. The rearrangement joins TRBV10-3 to TRBJ2-1; TRBD2 matches 7 bases. Here the sequenced sample was CD4+ or CD8+ T cells sorted from blood, taken in a trial of the OX40 agonist ivuxolimab. This TCR derives from an adult with an advanced solid tumor such as melanoma, head and neck, liver or kidney cancer. CDR3 residues: CAISDIQRDAYNEQFF. The CDR3 DNA reads TGTGCCATCAGTGATATCCAGCGGGACGCCTACAATGAGCAGTTCTTC.